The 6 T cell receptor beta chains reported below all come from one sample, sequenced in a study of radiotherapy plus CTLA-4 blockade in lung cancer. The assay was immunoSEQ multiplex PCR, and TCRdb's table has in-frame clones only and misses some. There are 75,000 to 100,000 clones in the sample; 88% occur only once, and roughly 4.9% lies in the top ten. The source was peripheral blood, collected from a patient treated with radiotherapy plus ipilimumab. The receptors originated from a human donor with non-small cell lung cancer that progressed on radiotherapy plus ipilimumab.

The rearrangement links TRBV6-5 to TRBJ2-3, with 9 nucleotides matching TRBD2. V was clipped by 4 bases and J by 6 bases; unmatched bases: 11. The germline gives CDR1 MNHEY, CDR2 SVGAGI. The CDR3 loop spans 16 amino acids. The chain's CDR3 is CASSLGTSRYPDTQYF. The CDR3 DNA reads TGTGCCAGCAGTTTAGGGACTAGCAGATATCCGGATACGCAGTATTTT.

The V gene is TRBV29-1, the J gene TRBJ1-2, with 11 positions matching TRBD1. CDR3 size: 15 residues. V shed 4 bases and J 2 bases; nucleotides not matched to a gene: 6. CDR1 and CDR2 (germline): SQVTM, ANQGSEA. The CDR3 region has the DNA TGCAGCGTTGGGACAGGGGGCGCCAGGAACTATGGCTACACCTTC. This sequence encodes CSVGTGGARNYGYTF.

The CDR3 DNA sequence: TGTGCCAGCAGTGGACCAGGACTAAACTATGGCTACACCTTC. It specifies CASSGPGLNYGYTF. The rearrangement uses TRBV2 and TRBJ1-2, with no clear D. The germline CDR1 and CDR2 sequences are SNHLY and FYNNEI. This CDR3 region has 14 residues. Trimming pared 4 bases from V and 2 bases from J, leaving 11 bases between.

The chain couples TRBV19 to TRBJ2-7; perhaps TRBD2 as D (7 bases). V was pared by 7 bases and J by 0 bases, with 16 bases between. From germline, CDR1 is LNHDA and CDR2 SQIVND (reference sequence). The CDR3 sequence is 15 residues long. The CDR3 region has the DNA TGTGCCAGTAAGGGAGGGGGTTCGAGCTCCTACGAGCAGTACTTC. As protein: CASKGGGSSSYEQYF.

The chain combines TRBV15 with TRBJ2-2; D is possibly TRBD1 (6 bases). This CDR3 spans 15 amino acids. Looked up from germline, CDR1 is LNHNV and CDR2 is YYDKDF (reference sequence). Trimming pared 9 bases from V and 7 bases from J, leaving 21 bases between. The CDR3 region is CATKLGRGWSGELFF. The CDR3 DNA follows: TGTGCCACTAAGCTAGGCAGGGGATGGAGCGGGGAGCTGTTTTTT. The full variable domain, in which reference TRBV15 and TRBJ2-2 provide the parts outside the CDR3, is DAMVIQNPRYQVTQFGKPVTLSCSQTLNHNVMYWYQQKSSQAPKLLFHYYDKDFNNEADTPDNFQSRRPNTSFCFLDIRSPGLGDTAMYLCATKLGRGWSGELFFGEGSRLTVL.

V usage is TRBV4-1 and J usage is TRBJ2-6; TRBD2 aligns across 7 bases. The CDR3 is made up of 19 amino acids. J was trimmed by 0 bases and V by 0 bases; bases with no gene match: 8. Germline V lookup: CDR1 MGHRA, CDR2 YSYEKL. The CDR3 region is CASSQDLGGIGSGANVLTF. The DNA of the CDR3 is TGCGCCAGCAGCCAAGATCTGGGAGGGATCGGCTCTGGGGCCAACGTCCTGACTTTC.